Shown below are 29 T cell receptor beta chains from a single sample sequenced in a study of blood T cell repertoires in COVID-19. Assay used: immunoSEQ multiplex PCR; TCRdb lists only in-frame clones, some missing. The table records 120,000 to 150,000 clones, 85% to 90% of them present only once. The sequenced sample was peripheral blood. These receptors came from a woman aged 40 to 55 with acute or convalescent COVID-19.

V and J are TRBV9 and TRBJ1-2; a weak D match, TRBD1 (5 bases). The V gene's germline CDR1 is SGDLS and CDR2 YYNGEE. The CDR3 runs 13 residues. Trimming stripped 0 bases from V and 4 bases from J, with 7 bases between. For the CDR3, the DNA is TGTGCCAGCAGCGTAGGGCAGGGCTATGGCTACACCTTC. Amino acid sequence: CASSVGQGYGYTF.

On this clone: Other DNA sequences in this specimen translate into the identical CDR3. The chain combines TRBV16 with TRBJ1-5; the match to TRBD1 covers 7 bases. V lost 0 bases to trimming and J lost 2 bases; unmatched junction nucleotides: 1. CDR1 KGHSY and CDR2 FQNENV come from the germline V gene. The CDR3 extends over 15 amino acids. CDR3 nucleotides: TGTGCCAGCAGCCAATCCGGACAGGGCAATCAGCCCCAGCATTTT. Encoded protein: CASSQSGQGNQPQHF.

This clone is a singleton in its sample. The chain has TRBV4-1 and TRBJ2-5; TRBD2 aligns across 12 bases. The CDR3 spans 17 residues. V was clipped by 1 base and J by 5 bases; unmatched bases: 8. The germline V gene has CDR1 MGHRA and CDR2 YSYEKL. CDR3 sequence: CASSQGPLAGGGETQYF. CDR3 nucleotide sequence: TGCGCCAGCAGCCAAGGACCCCTAGCGGGGGGGGGTGAGACCCAGTACTTC.

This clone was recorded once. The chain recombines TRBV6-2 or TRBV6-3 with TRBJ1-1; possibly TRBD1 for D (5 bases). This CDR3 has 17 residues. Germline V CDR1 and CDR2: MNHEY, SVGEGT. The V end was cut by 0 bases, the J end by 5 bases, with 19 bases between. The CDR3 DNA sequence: TGTGCCAGCAGTTACTCGAGTTCGGGAGACAGTTGGACTGAAGCTTTCTTT. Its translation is CASSYSSSGDSWTEAFF.

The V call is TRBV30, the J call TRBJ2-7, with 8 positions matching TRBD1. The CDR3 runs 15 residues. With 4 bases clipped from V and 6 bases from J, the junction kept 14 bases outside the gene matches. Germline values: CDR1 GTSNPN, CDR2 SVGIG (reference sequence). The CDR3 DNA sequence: TGTGCCTGGACCCCCCCAGGGGGCAACTCCCCCGAGCAGTACTTC. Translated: CAWTPPGGNSPEQYF.

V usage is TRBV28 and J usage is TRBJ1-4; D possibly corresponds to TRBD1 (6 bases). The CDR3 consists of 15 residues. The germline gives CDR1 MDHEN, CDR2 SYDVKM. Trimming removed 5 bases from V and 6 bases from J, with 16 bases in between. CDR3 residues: CASSKNRVSDEKLFF. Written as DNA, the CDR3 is TGTGCCAGCAGTAAAAACAGGGTTAGTGATGAAAAACTGTTTTTT.

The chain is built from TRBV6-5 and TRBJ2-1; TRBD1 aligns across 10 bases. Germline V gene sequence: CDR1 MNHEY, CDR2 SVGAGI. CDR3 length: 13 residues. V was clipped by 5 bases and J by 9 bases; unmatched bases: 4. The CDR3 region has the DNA TGTGCCAGCAGTCGGGACAGGGGAGGTGAGCAGTTCTTC. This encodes CASSRDRGGEQFF.

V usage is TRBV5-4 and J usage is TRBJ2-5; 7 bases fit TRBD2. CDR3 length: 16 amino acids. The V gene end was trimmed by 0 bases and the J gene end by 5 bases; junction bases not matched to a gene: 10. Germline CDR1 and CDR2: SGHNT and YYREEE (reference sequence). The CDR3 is CASSLVGGSLEETQYF. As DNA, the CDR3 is TGTGCCAGCAGCTTGGTCGGCGGGAGCTTGGAGGAGACCCAGTACTTC.

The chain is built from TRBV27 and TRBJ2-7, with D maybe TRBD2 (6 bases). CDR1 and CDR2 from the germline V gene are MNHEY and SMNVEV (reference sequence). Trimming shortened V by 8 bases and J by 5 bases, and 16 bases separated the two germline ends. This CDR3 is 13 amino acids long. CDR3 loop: CASLSGVRDEQYF. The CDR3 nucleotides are TGTGCCAGCCTCTCGGGGGTCAGGGACGAGCAGTACTTC.

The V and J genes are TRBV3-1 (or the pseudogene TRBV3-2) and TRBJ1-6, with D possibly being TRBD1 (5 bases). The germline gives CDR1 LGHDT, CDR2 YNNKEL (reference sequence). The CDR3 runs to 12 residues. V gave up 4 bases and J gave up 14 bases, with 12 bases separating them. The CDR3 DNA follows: TGTGCCAGCAGCCTTACTCGGGGGACCCTCCACTTT. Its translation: CASSLTRGTLHF.

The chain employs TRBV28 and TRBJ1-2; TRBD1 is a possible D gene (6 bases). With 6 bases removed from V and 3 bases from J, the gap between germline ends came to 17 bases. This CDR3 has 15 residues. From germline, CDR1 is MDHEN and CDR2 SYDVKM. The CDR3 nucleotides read TGTGCCAGCAGCCGTCCAGGGGCAGGTGACTATGGCTACACCTTC. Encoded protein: CASSRPGAGDYGYTF.

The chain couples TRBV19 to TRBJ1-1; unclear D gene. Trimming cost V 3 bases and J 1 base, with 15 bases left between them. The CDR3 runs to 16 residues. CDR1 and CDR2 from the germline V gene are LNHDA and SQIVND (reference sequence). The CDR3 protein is CASSIRGVRANTEAFF. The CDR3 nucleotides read TGTGCCAGTAGTATCCGCGGGGTCCGGGCGAACACTGAAGCTTTCTTT.

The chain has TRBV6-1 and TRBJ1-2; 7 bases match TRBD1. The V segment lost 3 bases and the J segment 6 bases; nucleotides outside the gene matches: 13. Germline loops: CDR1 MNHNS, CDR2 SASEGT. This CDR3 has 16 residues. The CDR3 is CASSEGQSAPRNGYTF. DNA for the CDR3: TGTGCCAGCAGTGAGGGACAGTCGGCACCCCGCAATGGCTACACCTTC.

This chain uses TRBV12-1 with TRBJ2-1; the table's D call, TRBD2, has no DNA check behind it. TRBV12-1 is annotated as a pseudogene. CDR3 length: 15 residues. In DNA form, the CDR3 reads TGTGCCAGCAGCTCCCAGCGGGAGGGCCACAGGGAGCAGTTCTTC. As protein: CASSSQREGHREQFF.

CDR3 sequence reads: CASSLSPVGQGVTYEQYF. CDR3 nucleotides: TGTGCCAGCAGTTTATCCCCGGTCGGGCAGGGTGTCACCTACGAGCAGTACTTC. The rearrangement joins TRBV27 to TRBJ2-7; possible D gene TRBD1, 5 bases. Germline CDR1 MNHEY, CDR2 SMNVEV (reference sequence). The CDR3 runs to 18 residues. V lost 0 bases and J 2 bases, leaving 20 bases between the germline ends.

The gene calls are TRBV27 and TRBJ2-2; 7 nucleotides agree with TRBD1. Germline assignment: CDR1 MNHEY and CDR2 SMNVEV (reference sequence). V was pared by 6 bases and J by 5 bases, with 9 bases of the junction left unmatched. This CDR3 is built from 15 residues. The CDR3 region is CASSKYTGATGELFF. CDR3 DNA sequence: TGTGCCAGCAGCAAATACACAGGGGCTACCGGGGAGCTGTTTTTT.

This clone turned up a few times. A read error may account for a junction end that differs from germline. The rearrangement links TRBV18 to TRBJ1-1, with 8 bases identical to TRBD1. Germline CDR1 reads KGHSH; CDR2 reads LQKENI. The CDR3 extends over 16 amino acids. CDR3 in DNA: TGTGCCAGCTCACCTCGGACAGGGCAGAGGAACGCTGAAGCTTTCTTT. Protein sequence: CASSPRTGQRNAEAFF.

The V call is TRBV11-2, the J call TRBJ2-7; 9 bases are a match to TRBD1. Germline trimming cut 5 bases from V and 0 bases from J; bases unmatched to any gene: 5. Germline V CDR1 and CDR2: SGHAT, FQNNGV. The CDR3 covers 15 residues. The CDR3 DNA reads TGTGCCAGCAGCCCTGGACAGGGGAGCTCCTACGAGCAGTACTTC. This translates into CASSPGQGSSYEQYF. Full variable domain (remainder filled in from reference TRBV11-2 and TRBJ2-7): EAGVAQSPRYKIIEKRQSVAFWCNPISGHATLYWYQQILGQGPKLLIQFQNNGVVDDSQLPKDRFSAERLKGVDSTLKIQPAKLEDSAVYLCASSPGQGSSYEQYFGPGTRLTVT.

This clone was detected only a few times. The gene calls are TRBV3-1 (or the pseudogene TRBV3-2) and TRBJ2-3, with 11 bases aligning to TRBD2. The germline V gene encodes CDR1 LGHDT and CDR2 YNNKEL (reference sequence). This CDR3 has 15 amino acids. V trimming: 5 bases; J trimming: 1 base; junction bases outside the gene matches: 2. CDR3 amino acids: CASSETSGGTDTQYF. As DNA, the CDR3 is TGTGCCAGCAGCGAGACTAGCGGGGGCACAGATACGCAGTATTTT.

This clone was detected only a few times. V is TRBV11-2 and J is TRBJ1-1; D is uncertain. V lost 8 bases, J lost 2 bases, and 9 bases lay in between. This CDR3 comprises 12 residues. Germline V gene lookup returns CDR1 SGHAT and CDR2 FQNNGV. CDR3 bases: TGTGCCAGCGGGCGGGGAAACACTGAAGCTTTCTTT. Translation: CASGRGNTEAFF. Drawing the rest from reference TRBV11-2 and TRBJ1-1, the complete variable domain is EAGVAQSPRYKIIEKRQSVAFWCNPISGHATLYWYQQILGQGPKLLIQFQNNGVVDDSQLPKDRFSAERLKGVDSTLKIQPAKLEDSAVYLCASGRGNTEAFFGQGTRLTVV.

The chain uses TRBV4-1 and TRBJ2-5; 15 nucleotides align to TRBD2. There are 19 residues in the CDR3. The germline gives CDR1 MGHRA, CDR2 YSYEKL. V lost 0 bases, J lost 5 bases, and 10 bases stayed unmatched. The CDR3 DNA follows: TGCGCCAGCAGCCAAGAGAGTTTGGGACTAGCGGGAGGTGTTGAGACCCAGTACTTC. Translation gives CASSQESLGLAGGVETQYF.

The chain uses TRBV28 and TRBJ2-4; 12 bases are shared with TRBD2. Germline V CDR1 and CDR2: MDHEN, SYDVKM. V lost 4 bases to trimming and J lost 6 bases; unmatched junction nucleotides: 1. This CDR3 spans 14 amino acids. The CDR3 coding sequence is TGTGCCAGCAGTTCGACTAGCGGGGGAAACATTCAGTACTTC. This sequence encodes CASSSTSGGNIQYF.

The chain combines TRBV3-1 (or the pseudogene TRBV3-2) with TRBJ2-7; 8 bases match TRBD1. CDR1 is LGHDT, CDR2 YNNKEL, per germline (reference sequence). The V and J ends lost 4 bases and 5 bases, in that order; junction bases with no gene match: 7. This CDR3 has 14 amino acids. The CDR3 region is CASSPYQGADEQYF. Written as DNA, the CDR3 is TGTGCCAGCAGCCCCTACCAGGGGGCCGACGAGCAGTACTTC.

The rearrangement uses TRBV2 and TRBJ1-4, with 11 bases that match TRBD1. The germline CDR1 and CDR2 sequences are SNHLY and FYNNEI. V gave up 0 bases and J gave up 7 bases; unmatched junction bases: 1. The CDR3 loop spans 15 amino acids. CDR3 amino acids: CASSEAGQGVEKLFF. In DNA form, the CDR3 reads TGTGCCAGCAGTGAAGCGGGACAGGGGGTTGAAAAACTGTTTTTT. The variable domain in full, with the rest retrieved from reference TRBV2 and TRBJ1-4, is EPEVTQTPSHQVTQMGQEVILRCVPISNHLYFYWYRQILGQKVEFLVSFYNNEISEKSEIFDDQFSVERPDGSNFTLKIRSTKLEDSAMYFCASSEAGQGVEKLFFGSGTQLSVL.

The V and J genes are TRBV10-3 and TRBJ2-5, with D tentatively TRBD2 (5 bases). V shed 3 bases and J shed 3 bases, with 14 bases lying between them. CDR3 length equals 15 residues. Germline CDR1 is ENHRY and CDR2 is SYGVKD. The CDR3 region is CAISDNPGLKETQYF. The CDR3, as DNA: TGTGCCATCAGTGATAACCCGGGATTAAAAGAGACCCAGTACTTC.

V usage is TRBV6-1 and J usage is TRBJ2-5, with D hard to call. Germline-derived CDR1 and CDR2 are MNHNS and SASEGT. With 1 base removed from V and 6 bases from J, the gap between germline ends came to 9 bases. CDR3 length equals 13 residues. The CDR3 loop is CASSEERDKTQYF. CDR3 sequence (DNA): TGTGCCAGCAGTGAAGAGAGAGACAAGACCCAGTACTTC.

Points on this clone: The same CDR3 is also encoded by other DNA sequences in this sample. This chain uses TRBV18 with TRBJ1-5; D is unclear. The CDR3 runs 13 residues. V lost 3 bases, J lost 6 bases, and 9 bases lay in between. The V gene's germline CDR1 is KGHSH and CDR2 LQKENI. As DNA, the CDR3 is TGTGCCAGCTCACCTCCGGGTGGTCAGCCCCAGCATTTT. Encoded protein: CASSPPGGQPQHF.

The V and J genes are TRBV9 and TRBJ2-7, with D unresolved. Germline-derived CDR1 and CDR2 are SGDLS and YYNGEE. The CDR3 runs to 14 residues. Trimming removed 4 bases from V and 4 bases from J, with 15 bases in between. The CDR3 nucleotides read TGTGCCAGCAGCCCCCTCGGAGACCGTTACGAGCAGTACTTC. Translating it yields CASSPLGDRYEQYF.

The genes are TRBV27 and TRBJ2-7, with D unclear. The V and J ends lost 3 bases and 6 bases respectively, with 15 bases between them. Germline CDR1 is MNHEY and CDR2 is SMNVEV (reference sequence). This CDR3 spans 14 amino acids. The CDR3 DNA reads TGTGCCAGCAGTTTTCTCCCCTCGCGAGGCGAGCAGTACTTC. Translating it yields CASSFLPSRGEQYF.